This TCR beta chain derives from a study of T cell responses to AZD1222 COVID-19 vaccine. Turning to this clone: What it recognizes is unknown.

General observations from the study: The study found vaccine-associated CD4 TCRs spanning spike, dominant at 160-218 and 743-854. Regions left unmutated in variants are reportedly the target of nearly half of spike-specific TCRs. The study sampled repertoires only after the peak T cell response.

Profiled with immunoSEQ multiplex PCR; TCRdb holds only in-frame clones, not every one. The profile shows about 180,000 clones, 75% to 95% of them singletons. CDR1 is KGHSH, CDR2 LQKENI, per germline. The CDR3 totals 16 residues. The germline V and J ends were trimmed by 0 bases and 2 bases, with 11 bases remaining between them. This sequence was found in an adult in good health. V and J are TRBV18 and TRBJ1-5, with D uncertain. The material was peripheral blood, obtained on day 0 of AZD1222 vaccination. CDR3 region: CASSPPYRQGNQPQHF. The CDR3 bases are TGTGCCAGCTCACCACCTTATCGGCAGGGCAATCAGCCCCAGCATTTT. Variable domain in full (rest from reference TRBV18 and TRBJ1-5): NAGVMQNPRHLVRRRGQEARLRCSPMKGHSHVYWYRQLPEEGLKFMVYLQKENIIDESGMPKERFSAEFPKEGPSILRIQQVVRGDSAAYFCASSPPYRQGNQPQHFGDGTRLSIL.